The 9 T cell receptor beta chains given below trace back to one sample, sequenced in a study of cytomegalovirus exposure and HLA in healthy donors. PCR primers comprised 60 Vbeta and 13 Jbeta primers. Profiled with immunoSEQ multiplex PCR; TCRdb holds only in-frame clones, not every one. The sample records under 200,000 clones, 75% to 90% being singletons. The sample taken for sequencing was PBMCs. Source of these receptors: a woman between 18 and 29 years old in good health and CMV-seronegative.

Note on this clone: Mismatch with germline at one junction end may stem from a read error. The chain is built from TRBV27 and TRBJ2-7; no reliable D call. In germline, CDR1 is MNHEY, CDR2 SMNVEV (reference sequence). This CDR3 is 16 amino acids long. The CDR3 loop is CASSLAMGQDSYEQCF. CDR3 in DNA: TGTGCCAGCAGTTTAGCGATGGGTCAGGATTCCTACGAGCAGTGCTTC.

The V call is TRBV7-9, the J call TRBJ2-5; TRBD1 agrees at 9 bases. Trimming removed 1 base from V and 1 base from J; junction bases left unmatched: 13. CDR3 length equals 19 residues. Germline assignment: CDR1 SEHNR and CDR2 FQNEAQ (reference sequence). CDR3 nucleotide sequence: TGTGCCAGCAGCTTAGGTGGAGTTTGGGACAGGGAACTCCAAGAGACCCAGTACTTC. Translating it yields CASSLGGVWDRELQETQYF.

The chain combines TRBV9 with TRBJ1-1; 9 bases map to TRBD1. Germline V gives CDR1 SGDLS, CDR2 YYNGEE. This CDR3 is built from 15 residues. The junction had 1 base not matched to a gene; V was cut back by 0 bases and J by 1 base. The CDR3, as DNA: TGTGCCAGCAGCGTAGGGGGACAGGGGAACACTGAAGCTTTCTTT. Encoded protein: CASSVGGQGNTEAFF.

The gene calls are TRBV7-2 and TRBJ1-4; D gene ambiguous. V lost 7 bases and J lost 0, with 9 bases in between. Germline assignment: CDR1 SGHTA and CDR2 FQGNSA. The CDR3 has 14 amino acids. CDR3 loop: CASTTRATNEKLFF. CDR3 nucleotide sequence: TGTGCCAGCACCACGCGTGCAACTAATGAAAAACTGTTTTTT.

This sequence joins TRBV28 and TRBJ2-1; 11 bases line up with TRBD1. The V gene end was trimmed by 2 bases and the J gene end by 7 bases; junction bases not matched to a gene: 10. The CDR3 runs to 17 residues. CDR1 and CDR2 from the germline V gene are MDHEN and SYDVKM. The CDR3 spells CASSLRVGQGAGNEQFF. CDR3 nucleotide sequence: TGTGCCAGCAGTTTACGGGTCGGACAGGGGGCGGGTAATGAGCAGTTCTTC.

The chain employs TRBV4-1 and TRBJ2-7; TRBD1 agrees at 7 bases. Germline CDR1 MGHRA, CDR2 YSYEKL. The CDR3 has 16 amino acids. V lost 5 bases, J lost 0 bases, and 10 bases stayed unmatched. CDR3 loop: CASSINRDRSSYEQYF. CDR3 in DNA: TGCGCCAGCAGCATCAACCGGGACAGAAGCTCCTACGAGCAGTACTTC.

The chain joins TRBV6-5 to TRBJ1-1, with D perhaps TRBD1 (6 bases). V lost 7 bases and J lost 10, with 13 bases in between. The germline gives CDR1 MNHEY, CDR2 SVGAGI. CDR3 length equals 11 residues. The CDR3 sequence is CASMAHRVAFF. In DNA form, the CDR3 reads TGTGCCAGCATGGCACACAGGGTAGCTTTCTTT.

This chain joins TRBV7-3 and TRBJ1-1; D remains unclear. V was cut by 5 bases and J by 0 bases, with 13 bases left in between. Looked up from germline, CDR1 is SGHTA and CDR2 is FQGTGA. This CDR3 comprises 15 residues. The CDR3 here is CASSPGGLMNTEAFF. The CDR3 region has the DNA TGTGCCAGCAGCCCCGGAGGACTCATGAACACTGAAGCTTTCTTT. The complete variable domain, with remaining parts taken from reference TRBV7-3 and TRBJ1-1, reads GAGVSQTPSNKVTEKGKYVELRCDPISGHTALYWYRQSLGQGPEFLIYFQGTGAADDSGLPNDRFFAVRPEGSVSTLKIQRTERGDSAVYLCASSPGGLMNTEAFFGQGTRLTVV.

V usage is TRBV6-5 and J usage is TRBJ1-6; unclear D gene. Germline V gene data show CDR1 as MNHEY and CDR2 as SVGAGI. The CDR3 has 16 residues. V dropped 0 bases and J dropped 7 bases, with 13 bases sitting between them. The CDR3 loop reads CASSYSGEPDNSPLHF. In DNA, the CDR3 is TGTGCCAGCAGTTACTCCGGGGAGCCGGACAATTCACCCCTCCACTTT.